A single sample gave rise to the 15 T cell receptor beta chains below, sequenced in a study of blood T cells in healthy people across ages (dated by TCRdb to 2013 to 2016). Libraries were constructed by 5' RACE. This sample was sequenced with an Illumina HiSeq 2500. A second PCR of about 6 to 12 cycles was run with a J-beta primer mix and a sample-barcoded 5' primer. TCRdb took the public reads, trimmed them with fastp at Q25, ran MiXCR for clone calling and kept in-frame beta chains. Merged by CDR3 protein, the rows form single entries marked with the most common genes and DNA. This sample is represented by 700,000 or so distinct CDR3 sequences; roughly 43% of them were singletons. The ten largest make up around 32% of the sample. Sequenced input: blood. The source of these receptors is an elderly man in good health.

The chain carries TRBV7-9 and TRBJ1-4; D not certain. In germline, CDR1 is SEHNR, CDR2 FQNEAQ (reference sequence). This CDR3 region has 14 residues. Trimming took 0 bases from V and 8 from J, leaving 10 bases between them. The CDR3: CASSLALDTEKLFF. DNA for the CDR3: TGTGCCAGCAGCTTAGCTCTGGATACCGAAAAACTGTTTTTT.

This clonotype appeared a few times. This chain joins TRBV7-9 and TRBJ1-2; no clear D gene. V was clipped by 1 base and J by 1 base, with 16 bases between them. There are 17 residues in the CDR3. Per the germline V gene, CDR1 is SEHNR and CDR2 is FQNEAQ (reference sequence). The CDR3 DNA is TGTGCCAGCAGCTTAGATTTATTCGAGGTGATTAACTATGGCTACACCTTC. It encodes CASSLDLFEVINYGYTF.

This sequence joins TRBV9 and TRBJ1-1; D uncertain. The CDR3 totals 14 residues. V dropped 4 bases and J dropped 7 bases, with 17 bases sitting between them. Germline-derived CDR1 and CDR2 are SGDLS and YYNGEE. CDR3 sequence: CASSPLPAESEAFF. The CDR3 nucleotides are TGTGCCAGCAGCCCTCTTCCCGCCGAAAGTGAAGCTTTCTTT.

The chain joins TRBV6-2 or TRBV6-3 to TRBJ2-1; the D is unclear. The J call may be wrong; the DNA end is better matched by TRBJ2-7. The CDR3 has 13 residues. In germline, CDR1 is MNHEY, CDR2 SVGEGT. The CDR3 loop reads CASRSAVSYEQYF. The CDR3, as DNA: TGTGCCAGCAGATCGGCAGTCTCCTACGAGCAGTACTTC.

This chain joins TRBV4-2 and TRBJ2-4; D is perhaps TRBD1 (6 bases). CDR3 length equals 21 residues. From germline, CDR1 is LGHNA and CDR2 YNFKEQ. Trimming stripped 1 base from V and 0 bases from J, with 25 bases between. This CDR3 reads CASSQAGPQDSNLIAKNIQYF. The CDR3 bases are TGTGCCAGCAGCCAAGCCGGACCACAGGACAGCAACCTTATAGCCAAAAACATTCAGTACTTC.

This clonotype was counted between two and nine times. The chain links TRBV20-1 to TRBJ2-5, with no clear D. The CDR3 covers 10 residues. CDR1 and CDR2 (germline): DFQATT, SNEGSKA (reference sequence). The ends were cut back, 6 bases at V and 0 bases at J, with 2 bases in the middle. CDR3 protein: CSANQETQYF. The CDR3 DNA reads TGCAGTGCCAACCAAGAGACCCAGTACTTC.

The chain recombines TRBV10-2 with TRBJ2-3; 8 nucleotides agree with TRBD1. The V segment lost 7 bases and the J segment 4 bases; nucleotides outside the gene matches: 1. CDR1 and CDR2 (germline): WSHSY, SAAADI. CDR3 length: 12 residues. As DNA, the CDR3 is TGCGCCAGCAAACAGGGGGCAGATACGCAGTATTTT. Its protein product is CASKQGADTQYF.

This clonotype appeared many times. The CDR3 sequence is CSAEGRGYTF. For the CDR3, the DNA is TGCAGTGCGGAGGGGCGGGGCTACACCTTC. The chain has TRBV20-1 and TRBJ1-2, with D possibly being TRBD1 (5 bases). CDR1 and CDR2 from the germline V gene are DFQATT and SNEGSKA (reference sequence). V dropped 6 bases and J dropped 8 bases, with 10 bases sitting between them. CDR3 length: 10 residues.

The chain carries TRBV6-6 and TRBJ2-5, with TRBD1 matching 11 bases. The end of the DNA aligns better with TRBJ2-7, so the J call may be wrong. The CDR3 has 15 amino acids. Germline V lookup: CDR1 MNHNY, CDR2 SVGAGI (reference sequence). The CDR3 bases are TGTGCCAGCGGCCCGGACAGGGGGCAAACCTACGAGCAGTACTTC. The encoded protein is CASGPDRGQTYEQYF.

The chain joins TRBV18 to TRBJ2-7; 9 nucleotides agree with TRBD1. After removal of 0 bases from V and 10 bases from J, the junction contained 7 bases not matched to a gene. The CDR3 spans 14 residues. Germline CDR1 and CDR2: KGHSH and LQKENI. In nucleotides, the CDR3 is TGTGCCAGCTCACCACCGACGGACAGGGGCACCCAGTACTTC. Amino acid sequence: CASSPPTDRGTQYF.

This chain joins TRBV11-2 and TRBJ2-2; D unclear. V was cut by 5 bases and J by 6 bases, with 16 bases left in between. CDR3 length equals 15 residues. Germline V gene lookup returns CDR1 SGHAT and CDR2 FQNNGV. The CDR3 DNA reads as TGTGCCAGCAGCGCCCAAAAAGGGATTGCCGGGGAGCTGTTTTTT. Residues: CASSAQKGIAGELFF. The full variable domain, in which reference TRBV11-2 and TRBJ2-2 provide the parts outside the CDR3, is EAGVAQSPRYKIIEKRQSVAFWCNPISGHATLYWYQQILGQGPKLLIQFQNNGVVDDSQLPKDRFSAERLKGVDSTLKIQPAKLEDSAVYLCASSAQKGIAGELFFGEGSRLTVL.

V usage is TRBV7-2 and J usage is TRBJ1-1, with a weak D call TRBD1 (5 bases). The V end lost 5 bases, the J end lost 2 bases, and 12 bases lay between the germline ends. Germline V gives CDR1 SGHTA, CDR2 FQGNSA. The CDR3 runs 14 residues. The CDR3 bases are TGTGCCAGCAGCGCCGGGACCTACAACACTGAAGCTTTCTTT. It is translated as CASSAGTYNTEAFF.

The chain employs TRBV5-6 and TRBJ2-4; 7 bases are shared with TRBD1. Germline values: CDR1 SGHDT, CDR2 YYEEEE. The ends lost 1 base at V and 2 bases at J; junction bases unmatched: 6. The CDR3 spans 16 residues. The CDR3 loop reads CASSLWAGGSKNIQYF. For the CDR3, the DNA is TGTGCCAGCAGCTTGTGGGCAGGGGGATCCAAAAACATTCAGTACTTC.

The chain uses TRBV20-1 and TRBJ2-7; 9 bases map to TRBD1. CDR1 and CDR2 from the germline V gene are DFQATT and SNEGSKA (reference sequence). This CDR3 spans 20 amino acids. The ends lost 2 bases at V and 4 bases at J; junction bases unmatched: 24. The DNA of the CDR3 is TGCAGTGCTAGACCAACCTCCCGGGGGGCTTACAGGGGGCGGTTATACGAGCAGTACTTC. Translated: CSARPTSRGAYRGRLYEQYF.

V and J are TRBV7-3 and TRBJ1-1, with D unclear. The germline V gene has CDR1 SGHTA and CDR2 FQGTGA. Trimming cost V 5 bases and J 3 bases, with 10 bases left between them. The CDR3 is 13 residues long. The CDR3 DNA reads as TGTGCCAGCAGCCCTTTTCGGGACACTGAAGCTTTCTTT. Protein product: CASSPFRDTEAFF. The variable domain in full, completed from reference TRBV7-3 and TRBJ1-1, reads GAGVSQTPSNKVTEKGKYVELRCDPISGHTALYWYRQSLGQGPEFLIYFQGTGAADDSGLPNDRFFAVRPEGSVSTLKIQRTERGDSAVYLCASSPFRDTEAFFGQGTRLTVV.